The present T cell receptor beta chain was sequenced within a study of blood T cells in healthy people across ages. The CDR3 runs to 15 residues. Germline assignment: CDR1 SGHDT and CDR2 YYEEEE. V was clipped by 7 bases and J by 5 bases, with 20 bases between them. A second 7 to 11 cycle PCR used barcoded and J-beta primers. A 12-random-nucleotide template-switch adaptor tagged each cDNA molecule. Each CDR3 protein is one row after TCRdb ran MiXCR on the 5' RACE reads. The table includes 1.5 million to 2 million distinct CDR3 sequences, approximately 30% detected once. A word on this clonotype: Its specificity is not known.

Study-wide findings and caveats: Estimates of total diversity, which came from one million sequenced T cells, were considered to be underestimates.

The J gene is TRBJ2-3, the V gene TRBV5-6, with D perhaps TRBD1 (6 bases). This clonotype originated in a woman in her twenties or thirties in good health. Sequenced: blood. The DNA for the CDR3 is TGTGCCAGCTCCTCAGGGGCAGGGACGGGAGATACGCAGTATTTT. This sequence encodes CASSSGAGTGDTQYF. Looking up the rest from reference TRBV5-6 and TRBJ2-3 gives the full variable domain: DAGVTQSPTHLIKTRGQQVTLRCSPKSGHDTVSWYQQALGQGPQFIFQYYEEEERQRGNFPDRFSGHQFPNYSSELNVNALLLGDSALYLCASSSGAGTGDTQYFGPGTRLTVL.